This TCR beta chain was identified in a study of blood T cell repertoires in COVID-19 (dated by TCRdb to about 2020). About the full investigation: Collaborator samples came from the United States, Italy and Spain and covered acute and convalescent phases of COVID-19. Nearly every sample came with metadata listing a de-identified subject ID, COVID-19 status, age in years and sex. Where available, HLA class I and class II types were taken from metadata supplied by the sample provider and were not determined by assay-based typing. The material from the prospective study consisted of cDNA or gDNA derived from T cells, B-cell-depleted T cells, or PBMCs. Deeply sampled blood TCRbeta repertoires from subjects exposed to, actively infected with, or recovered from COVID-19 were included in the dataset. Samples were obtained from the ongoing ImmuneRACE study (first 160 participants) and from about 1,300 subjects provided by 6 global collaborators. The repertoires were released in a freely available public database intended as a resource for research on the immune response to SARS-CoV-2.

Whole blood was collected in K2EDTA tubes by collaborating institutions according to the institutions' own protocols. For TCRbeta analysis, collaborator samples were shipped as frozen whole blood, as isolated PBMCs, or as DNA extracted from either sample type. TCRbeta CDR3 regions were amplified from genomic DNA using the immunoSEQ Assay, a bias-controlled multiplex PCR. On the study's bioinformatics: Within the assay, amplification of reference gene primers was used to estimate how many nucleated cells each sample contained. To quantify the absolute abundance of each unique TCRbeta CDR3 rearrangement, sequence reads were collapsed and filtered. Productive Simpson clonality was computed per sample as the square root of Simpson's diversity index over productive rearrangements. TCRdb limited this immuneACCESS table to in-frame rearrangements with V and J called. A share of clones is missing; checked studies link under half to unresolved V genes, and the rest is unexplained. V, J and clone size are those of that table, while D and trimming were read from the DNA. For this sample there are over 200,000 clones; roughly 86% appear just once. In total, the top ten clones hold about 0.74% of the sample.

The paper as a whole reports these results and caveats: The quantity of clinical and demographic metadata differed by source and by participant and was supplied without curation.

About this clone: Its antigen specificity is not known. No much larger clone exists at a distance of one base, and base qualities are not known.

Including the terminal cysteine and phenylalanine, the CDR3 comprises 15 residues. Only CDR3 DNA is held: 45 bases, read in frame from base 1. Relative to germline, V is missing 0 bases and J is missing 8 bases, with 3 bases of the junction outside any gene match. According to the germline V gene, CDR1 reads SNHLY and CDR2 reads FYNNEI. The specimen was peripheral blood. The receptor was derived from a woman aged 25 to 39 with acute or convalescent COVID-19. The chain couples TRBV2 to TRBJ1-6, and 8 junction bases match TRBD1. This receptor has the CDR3 CASSEAETGDSPLHF. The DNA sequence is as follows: TGTGCCAGCAGTGAAGCAGAGACAGGGGATTCACCCCTCCACTTT. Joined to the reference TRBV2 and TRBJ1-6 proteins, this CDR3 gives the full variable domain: EPEVTQTPSHQVTQMGQEVILRCVPISNHLYFYWYRQILGQKVEFLVSFYNNEISEKSEIFDDQFSVERPDGSNFTLKIRSTKLEDSAMYFCASSEAETGDSPLHFGNGTRLTVT.